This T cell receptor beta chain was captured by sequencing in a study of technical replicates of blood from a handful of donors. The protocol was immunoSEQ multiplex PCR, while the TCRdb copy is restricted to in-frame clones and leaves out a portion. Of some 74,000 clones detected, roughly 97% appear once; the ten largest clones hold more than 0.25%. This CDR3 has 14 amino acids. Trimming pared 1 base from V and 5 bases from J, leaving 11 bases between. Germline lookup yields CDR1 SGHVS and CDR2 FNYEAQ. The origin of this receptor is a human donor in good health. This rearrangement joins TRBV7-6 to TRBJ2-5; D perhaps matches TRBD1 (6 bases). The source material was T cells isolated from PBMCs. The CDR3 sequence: CASSLVAGEETQYF. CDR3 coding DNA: TGTGCCAGCAGCTTAGTGGCAGGGGAGGAGACCCAGTACTTC. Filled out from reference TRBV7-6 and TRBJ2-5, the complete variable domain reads GAGVSQSPRYKVTKRGQDVALRCDPISGHVSLYWYRQALGQGPEFLTYFNYEAQQDKSGLPNDRFSAERPEGSISTLTIQRTEQRDSAMYRCASSLVAGEETQYFGPGTRLLVL.